This T cell receptor beta chain is from a study of control samples from healthy donors and cancer patients. Profiled with immunoSEQ multiplex PCR; TCRdb holds only in-frame clones, not every one. The table includes more than 85,000 clones, about nine tenths detected once. This CDR3 is 16 amino acids long. Germline-derived CDR1 and CDR2 are SNHLY and FYNNEI. V trimming: 7 bases; J trimming: 7 bases; junction bases outside the gene matches: 13. This sequence originates from a human donor in good health. The donor label of this sample is uncertain. The chain is built from TRBV2 and TRBJ2-1, with 10 bases that match TRBD2. Sequenced material: blood. CDR3 coding DNA: TGTGCCAGCAATTGGGTCGCGGAGCGGGGGGGGAATGAGCAGTTCTTC. Translating gives CASNWVAERGGNEQFF.